This paragraph covers one T cell receptor beta chain sequence. Its target is unknown. The CDR3 contains 14 residues. Between the trimmed V and J ends, which lost 5 bases and 15 bases, there was a span of 23 bases. Germline values: CDR1 SEHNR, CDR2 FQNEAQ (reference sequence). This entry comes from a study of long-term antiretroviral therapy in people with HIV. The assay, immunoSEQ v3.0, was run at survey level. Repertoires were generated with immunoSEQ multiplex PCR, while TCRdb's copy carries only in-frame clones and drops some. The data show 21,000 or so clones, with roughly four fifths seen just once and 5% held by the top ten. Study observations and caveats: Clonal expansions arising prior to ART prevailed in the repertoire at every time point. Blood was collected between about 2003 and 2017, possibly under older ART regimens. Documentation of ART adherence, viral resistance or therapy changes was absent.

Specimens held roughly 0.9-10 million cryopreserved PBMC prior to DNA extraction. The chain links TRBV7-9 to TRBJ2-1; D not certain. Sequencing used unsorted PBMCs, obtained 0.3 years after starting antiretroviral therapy. This TCR was sampled from a man in his fifties with HIV. The chain's CDR3 is CASSHPDSPLVWFF. The CDR3 nucleotides are TGTGCCAGCAGCCACCCGGATAGCCCTCTCGTGTGGTTCTTC. Filled out from reference TRBV7-9 and TRBJ2-1, the complete variable domain reads DTGVSQNPRHKITKRGQNVTFRCDPISEHNRLYWYRQTLGQGPEFLTYFQNEAQLEKSRLLSDRFSAERPKGSFSTLEIQRTEQGDSAMYLCASSHPDSPLVWFFGPGTRLTVL.